This TCR beta chain was recovered during a study of vaccination and CD4 T cells after COVID-19. Across the study: The stimulus for the cells was overlapping spike peptides derived from SARS-CoV-2, HCoV-NL63, HCoV-OC43 and HCoV-229E.

Regarding treatment: approximately nine-day PBMC culture with coronavirus spike peptide pools or control peptides (ViraFEST assay). A few counts support this clonotype. Its antigen remains unknown. Its ends do not fully match the called genes, so a read error is possible. The Oncomine TCR Beta short-read assay was applied to DNA of cultured CD4+ T cells. TCRdb re-analysed the PCR reads in MiXCR, keeping a single row per CDR3 protein. Of 10,000 or so distinct CDR3 sequences in the sample, about 33% were seen once. The CDR3 spans 13 residues. Germline-derived CDR1 and CDR2 are MDHEN and SYDVKM. The sequence derives from a human donor who had recovered from COVID-19. The chain recombines TRBV28 with TRBJ2-7; no firm D call. This specimen consisted of CD4+ T cells from blood, cultured in vitro, obtained after SARS-CoV-2 vaccination. The chain's CDR3 is CASRPPRSSEQYF. DNA for the CDR3: TGTGCCAGCAGACCCCCGCGGTCCTCCGAGCAGTACTTC.